This T cell receptor (beta chain) emerged from a study of CD4 T cells in relation to SARS-CoV-2 and coronaviruses (dated by TCRdb to the early 2020s). About the investigation overall: The ViraFEST assay cultured PBMCs with antigen for roughly 11 days, then sequenced TCR beta CDR3s to find antigen-specific clonal expansions. Using patient-derived lymphoblastoid cell lines, the shared crossreactive spike epitopes were mapped to their HLA restriction. An HIV-1 Nef peptide pool or a no-peptide culture served as the negative reference condition. Memory CD4+ T cell crossreactivity between SARS-CoV-2 and common cold coronavirus spike proteins was assessed at the TCR clonotype level in the study. Samples from three pre-COVID donors and the naive versus memory experiments were sequenced with the Adaptive Biotechnologies TCR-sequencing kit; other data were Illumina-based. A different, Illumina-based TCR-beta assay was used to sequence expansion assays from other donors in the study. Overall study outcomes, separate from this receptor: Since the crossreactivity analysis centred on spike protein, crossreactivity against other viral proteins was not assessed. Small numbers of patients and of tested TCRs limited the study. Compared with monoreactive clones, crossreactive clones had significantly weaker SARS-CoV-2-driven expansion, a result consistent with antigenic imprinting. No donor contributed both pre-pandemic and post-infection samples, which limited tracing the source of pre-existing responses. Memory CD4+ clonotypes crossrecognizing SARS-CoV-2 and at least one common cold coronavirus spike were found in 50% to 80% of donors.

CD4+ T cells from unexposed donors were collected before the COVID-19 pandemic (2011-2018). The EasySep CD4+ T cell isolation kit was used to isolate CD4+ T cells once the cultures had run for nine to eleven days. Unexposed donor CD4+ T cells were tested for reactivity to SARS-CoV-2 S and N and four common cold coronavirus spike pools, as cell number allowed. Each well held 2 million or so PBMCs cultured in IMDM containing approximately 4.7% human AB serum and roughly 9.4 IU/ml IL-2. Half of the culture medium was replaced with fresh IL-2-containing medium on days 3 and 7. Each peptide culture condition was generally run in triplicate replicate wells. Leukapheresis product for the unexposed donors was purchased commercially. Ficoll-Paque PLUS gradient centrifugation was used to isolate PBMCs from leukapheresis product or whole blood. PBMCs were either cryopreserved at -140°C or used fresh in the expansion assay. The QIAamp Micro DNA Kit was used to extract genomic DNA from the CD4+ T cells.

This clone came up a few times. Its cognate antigen has yet to be identified. Base qualities were left out, and no much larger clone turns up one base away. Preparation of the library involved the immunoSEQ multiplex PCR assay. On the study's bioinformatics: During preprocessing, nonproductive sequences were removed, along with CDR3s that did not begin with C, did not end with F or W, or were shorter than 7 amino acids. The MANAFEST web app was used to call antigen-specific clonotypes on the basis of expansion compared with the reference and with other culture wells. A clone was considered positive if the clone showed significant expansion compared with the reference culture in 2 of 3 replicate wells at an FDR below 0.05. To be called positive, a clone also had to show significant expansion compared with every other tandem well and an odds ratio greater than 5. CDR3 homology was quantified as pairwise Levenshtein distance, calculated with the stringdist R package after three terminal residues were trimmed from each end. Here the immuneACCESS table is served through TCRdb, limited to in-frame sequences with V and J called. Missing clones are a known gap in these copies; in checked studies unresolved V genes cover under half, and the rest lacks a known reason. The DNA was the basis for D and trimming; V, J and clone size are from that table. The sample contains more than 9,000 clones, 84% of them found a single time. Roughly a quarter of the sample goes to the ten largest clones.

CDR1 and CDR2 were assigned from the germline V gene (reference sequence) as SEHNR and FQNEAQ. Reading from cysteine to phenylalanine, the CDR3 counts 15 amino acids. CDR3 DNA is the only sequence kept; it has 45 bases, read in frame from the first base. Trimming takes 10 bases off V and 5 bases off J; junction bases not matched to a gene: 13. The sample was CD4+ T cells from PBMCs, cultured in vitro. The sequence derives from a human donor in good health. The chain links TRBV7-9 with TRBJ2-3; 9 bases in the junction line up with TRBD2. The nucleotides are TGTGCCACCGCGGGGGGGCGGTCGCGTGAAGATACGCAGTATTTT. It codes for CATAGGRSREDTQYF. Outside the CDR3, residues come from the reference TRBV7-9 and TRBJ2-3 proteins, so the full variable domain is: DTGVSQNPRHKITKRGQNVTFRCDPISEHNRLYWYRQTLGQGPEFLTYFQNEAQLEKSRLLSDRFSAERPKGSFSTLEIQRTEQGDSAMYLCATAGGRSREDTQYFGPGTRLTVL.